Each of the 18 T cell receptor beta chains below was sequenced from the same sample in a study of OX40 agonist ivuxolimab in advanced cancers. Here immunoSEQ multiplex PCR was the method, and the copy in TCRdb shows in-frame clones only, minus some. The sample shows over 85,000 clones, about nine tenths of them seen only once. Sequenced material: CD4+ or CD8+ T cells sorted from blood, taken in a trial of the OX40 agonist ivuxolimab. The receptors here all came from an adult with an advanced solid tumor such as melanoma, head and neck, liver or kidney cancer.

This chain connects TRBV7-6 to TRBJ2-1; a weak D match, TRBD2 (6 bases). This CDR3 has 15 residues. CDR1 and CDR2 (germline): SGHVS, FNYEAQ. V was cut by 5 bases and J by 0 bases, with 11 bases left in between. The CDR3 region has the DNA TGTGCCAGCAGCCTCGGGACTTCCTCCTACAATGAGCAGTTCTTC. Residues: CASSLGTSSYNEQFF.

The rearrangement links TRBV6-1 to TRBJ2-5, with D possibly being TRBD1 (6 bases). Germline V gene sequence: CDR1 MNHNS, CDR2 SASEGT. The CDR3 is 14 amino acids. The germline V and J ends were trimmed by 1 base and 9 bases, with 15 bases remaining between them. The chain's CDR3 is CASSEVLDQGSQYF. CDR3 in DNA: TGTGCCAGCAGTGAAGTTTTGGACCAGGGGTCCCAGTACTTC.

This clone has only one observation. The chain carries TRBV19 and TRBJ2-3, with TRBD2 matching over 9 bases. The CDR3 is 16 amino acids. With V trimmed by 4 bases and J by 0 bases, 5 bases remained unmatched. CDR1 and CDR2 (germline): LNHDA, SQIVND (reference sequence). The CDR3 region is CASSTLAGASTDTQYF. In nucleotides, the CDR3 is TGTGCCAGTAGTACCTTAGCGGGGGCTAGCACAGATACGCAGTATTTT.

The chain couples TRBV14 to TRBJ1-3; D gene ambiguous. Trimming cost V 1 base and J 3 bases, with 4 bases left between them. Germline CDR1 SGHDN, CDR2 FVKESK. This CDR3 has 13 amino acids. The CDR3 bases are TGTGCCAGCAGCCAAGTAATTGGAAACACCATATATTTT. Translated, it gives CASSQVIGNTIYF.

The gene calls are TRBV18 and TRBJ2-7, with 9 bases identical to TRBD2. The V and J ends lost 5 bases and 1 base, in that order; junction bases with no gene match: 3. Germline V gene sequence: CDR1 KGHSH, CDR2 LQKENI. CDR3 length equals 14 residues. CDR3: CASSKTSGSYEQYF. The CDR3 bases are TGTGCCAGCTCAAAAACTAGCGGGTCCTACGAGCAGTACTTC.

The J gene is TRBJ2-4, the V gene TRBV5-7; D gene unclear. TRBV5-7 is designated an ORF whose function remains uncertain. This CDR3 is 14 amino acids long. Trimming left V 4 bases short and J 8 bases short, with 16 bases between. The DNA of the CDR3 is TGTGCCAGCAGCGCCGGGCCTCCTGGAGACATTCAGTACTTC. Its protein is CASSAGPPGDIQYF.

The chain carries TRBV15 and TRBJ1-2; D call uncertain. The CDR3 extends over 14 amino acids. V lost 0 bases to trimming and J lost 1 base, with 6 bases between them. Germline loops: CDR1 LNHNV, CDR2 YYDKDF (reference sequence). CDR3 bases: TGTGCCACCAGCAGAGATCTACTTAACTATGGCTACACCTTC. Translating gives CATSRDLLNYGYTF. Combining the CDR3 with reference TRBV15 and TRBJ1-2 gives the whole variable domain DAMVIQNPRYQVTQFGKPVTLSCSQTLNHNVMYWYQQKSSQAPKLLFHYYDKDFNNEADTPDNFQSRRPNTSFCFLDIRSPGLGDTAMYLCATSRDLLNYGYTFGSGTRLTVV.

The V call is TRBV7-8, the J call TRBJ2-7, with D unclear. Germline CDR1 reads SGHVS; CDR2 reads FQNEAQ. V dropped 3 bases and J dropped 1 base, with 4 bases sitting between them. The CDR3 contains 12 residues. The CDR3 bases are TGTGCCAGCAGCTTCAATTCCTACGAGCAGTACTTC. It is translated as CASSFNSYEQYF.

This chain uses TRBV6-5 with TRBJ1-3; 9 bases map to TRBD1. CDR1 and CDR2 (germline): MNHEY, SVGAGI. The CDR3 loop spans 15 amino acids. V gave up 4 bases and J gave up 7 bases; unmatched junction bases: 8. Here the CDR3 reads CASSLEQGAVNTIYF. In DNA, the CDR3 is TGTGCCAGCAGTTTAGAACAGGGGGCAGTGAACACCATATATTTT.

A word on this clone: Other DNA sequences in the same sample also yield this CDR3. CDR3 sequence: CAWNRGGAVGTGELFF. The CDR3, as DNA: TGTGCCTGGAATAGGGGGGGGGCCGTTGGAACCGGGGAGCTGTTTTTT. The chain recombines TRBV30 with TRBJ2-2, with a possible D match to TRBD2 (7 bases). V lost 4 bases to trimming and J lost 5 bases, with 20 bases between them. CDR3 length: 16 residues. Germline V lookup: CDR1 GTSNPN, CDR2 SVGIG (reference sequence).

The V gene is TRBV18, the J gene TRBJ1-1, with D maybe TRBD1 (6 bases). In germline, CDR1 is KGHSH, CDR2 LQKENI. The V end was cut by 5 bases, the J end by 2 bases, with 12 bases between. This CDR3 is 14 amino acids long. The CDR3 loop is CASSTTDRNTEAFF. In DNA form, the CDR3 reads TGTGCCAGCTCAACCACGGACAGAAACACTGAAGCTTTCTTT.

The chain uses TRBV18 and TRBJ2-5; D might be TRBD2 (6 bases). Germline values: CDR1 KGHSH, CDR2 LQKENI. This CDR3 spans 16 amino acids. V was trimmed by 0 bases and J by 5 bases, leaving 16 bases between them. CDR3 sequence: CASSPPGRGIGETQYF. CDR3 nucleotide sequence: TGTGCCAGCTCACCACCTGGCCGCGGGATTGGGGAGACCCAGTACTTC.

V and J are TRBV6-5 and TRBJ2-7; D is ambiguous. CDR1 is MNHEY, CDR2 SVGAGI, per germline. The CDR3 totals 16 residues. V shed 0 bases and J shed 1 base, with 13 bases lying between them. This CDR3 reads CASSYSLRTLSYEQYF. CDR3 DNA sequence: TGTGCCAGCAGTTACTCGCTCAGGACCCTATCCTACGAGCAGTACTTC.

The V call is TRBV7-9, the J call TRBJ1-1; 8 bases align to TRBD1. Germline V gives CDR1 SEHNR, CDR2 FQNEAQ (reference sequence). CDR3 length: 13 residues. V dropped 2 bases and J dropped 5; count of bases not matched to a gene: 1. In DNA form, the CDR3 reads TGTGCCAGCAGCTTACAGGGGGCGACTGAAGCTTTCTTT. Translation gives CASSLQGATEAFF.

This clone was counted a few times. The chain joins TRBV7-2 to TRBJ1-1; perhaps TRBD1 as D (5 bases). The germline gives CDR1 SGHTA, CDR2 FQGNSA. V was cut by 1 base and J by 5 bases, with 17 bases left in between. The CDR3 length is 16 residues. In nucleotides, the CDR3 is TGTGCCAGCAGCTTAGAAGGGGTACAGGTAGGGACTGAAGCTTTCTTT. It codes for CASSLEGVQVGTEAFF.

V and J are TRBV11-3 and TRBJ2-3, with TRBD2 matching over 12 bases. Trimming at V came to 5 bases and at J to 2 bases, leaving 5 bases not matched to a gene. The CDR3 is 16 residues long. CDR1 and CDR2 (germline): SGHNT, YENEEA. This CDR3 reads CASSHGLAGPTDTQYF. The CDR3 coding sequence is TGTGCCAGCAGCCACGGACTAGCGGGGCCCACAGATACGCAGTATTTT.

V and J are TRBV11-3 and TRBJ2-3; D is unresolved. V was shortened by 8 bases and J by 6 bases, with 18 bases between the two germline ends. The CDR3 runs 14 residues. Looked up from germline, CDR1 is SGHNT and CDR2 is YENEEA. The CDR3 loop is CASSQTSGSDTQYF. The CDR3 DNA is TGTGCCAGCTCTCAGACGTCAGGTTCCGATACGCAGTATTTT.

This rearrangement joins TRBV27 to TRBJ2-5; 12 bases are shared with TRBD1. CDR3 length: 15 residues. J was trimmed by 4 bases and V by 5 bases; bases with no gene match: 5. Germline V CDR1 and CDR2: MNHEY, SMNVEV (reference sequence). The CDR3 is CASSPRDRGRETQYF. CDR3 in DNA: TGTGCCAGCAGTCCTCGGGACAGGGGGCGAGAGACCCAGTACTTC.